This section outlines one T cell receptor beta chain sequence together with its context. Its antigen is undetermined. Trimming removed 5 bases at V and 1 base at J, with 8 bases between. CDR3 length equals 13 residues. From germline, CDR1 is MNHNY and CDR2 SVGAGI (reference sequence). This specimen belongs to a study of a mutant IDH1 vaccine in newly diagnosed glioma. General observations from the study: Changes in top peripheral clonotypes did not appear linked to pseudoprogression.

The time point here: baseline, week 1 (first vaccination visit). The treatment is: pre-vaccination baseline after standard-of-care therapy. Produced via immunoSEQ multiplex PCR; TCRdb's table is partial and in-frame only. The sample shows 95,000 to 100,000 clones, approximately 90% of them seen only once. The J gene is TRBJ1-1, the V gene TRBV6-6, with D unclear. The TCR sequence derives from a woman between 45 and 65 years old with glioma. The material was PBMCs, obtained from a glioma patient treated with radiotherapy, temozolomide or both. The CDR3 region is CASSKRENTEAFF. In DNA form, the CDR3 reads TGTGCCAGCAGTAAAAGAGAGAACACTGAAGCTTTCTTT.